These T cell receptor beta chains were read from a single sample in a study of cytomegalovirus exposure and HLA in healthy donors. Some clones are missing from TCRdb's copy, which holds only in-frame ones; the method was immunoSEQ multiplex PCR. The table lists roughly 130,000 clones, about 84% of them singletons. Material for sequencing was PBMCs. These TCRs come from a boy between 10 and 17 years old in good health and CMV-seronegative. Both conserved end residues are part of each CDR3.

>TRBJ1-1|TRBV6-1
CASSRTGGDTEAFF
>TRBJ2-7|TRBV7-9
CASSLVQGSVYEQYF
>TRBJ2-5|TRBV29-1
CSAREGLAQETQYF
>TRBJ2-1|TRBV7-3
CASSLSGSFNEQFF
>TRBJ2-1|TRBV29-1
CSVEDLRHEQFF
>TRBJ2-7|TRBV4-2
CASSQERTGQTYEQYF
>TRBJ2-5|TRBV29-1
CSVSRGGWETQYF
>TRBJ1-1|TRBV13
CASSLDRQGPTNTEAFF
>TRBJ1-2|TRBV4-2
CASSQVQGSSNYGYTF
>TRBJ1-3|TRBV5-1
CASSMSSGNTIYF
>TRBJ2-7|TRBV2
CASSDSSGDYEQYF
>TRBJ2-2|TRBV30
CAWSLTSGRALSFSGELFF
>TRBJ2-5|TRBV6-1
CASSDRGWRETQYF